This T cell receptor beta chain was captured in a study of response to subunit inactivated influenza vaccine (dated by TCRdb to 2017 to 2018). About the investigation overall: Deep quantitative T cell receptor repertoire profiling was used in the study to track responses to a trivalent subunit inactivated influenza vaccine.

This clonotype was seen a handful of times. This clone's antigen is unknown. Qualities for individual bases were not recorded, and no much larger clone is one base off. The full study reports these points: It was suggested by the authors that each seasonal influenza vaccination may recruit only a limited number of new T cells.

Libraries were built with RT-PCR. TCRdb records Illumina HiSeq 2500 as the sequencer. TCRdb trimmed the raw reads at Q25, called clones with MiXCR and kept productive beta chains. Each record represents a unique CDR3 protein, reported with the most common genes and DNA among its rows. This sample gives about 580,000 distinct CDR3 sequences in total; 12% to 15% of them show up just once. Over 8.5% of the sample comes from the top ten. V loses 2 bases of germline sequence and J loses 4 bases, and the interval between the two ends is 10 bases. The CDR3 holds 13 amino acids from the cysteine to the phenylalanine. This entry keeps only the CDR3 DNA: 39 bases, framed from base 1. Via the germline V gene (reference sequence), CDR1 is GTSNPN and CDR2 SVGIG.

The TCR sequence derives from a man aged 45 to 65 who received an inactivated influenza vaccine. Donor details come from another sample of the same person, matched by shared clones. The source was PBMCs from blood, collected about 12 days after vaccination. Recombination linked TRBV30 to TRBJ2-3, with no reliable assignment of the D segment. The nucleotide sequence is given as TGTGCCTGGAGTAACGGGCCACCAGATACGCAGTATTTT. Its protein is CAWSNGPPDTQYF.